The clone carrying this TCR beta chain was seen repeatedly, ten times or more. The antigen is not known. The cDNA had a unique molecular identifier and a template-switch universal primer site. A single record per CDR3 protein comes from TCRdb applying MiXCR to the 5' RACE reads. The data contain 200,000 to 300,000 distinct CDR3 sequences, about 7.5% of them seen just once; the ten biggest clones take up 5.4%. This entry comes from a study of identical twins. Trimming removed 5 bases from V and 5 bases from J, with 12 bases in between. CDR1 and CDR2 from the germline V gene are SGHNT and YENEEA. The length of the CDR3 is 14 residues. General study findings and limits: Twin pairs had excess sharing that was weaker in beta out-of-frame sequences.

These same data were also listed under a study on yellow fever vaccine responses in identical twins. This second study says: Twins' vaccine T cell responses were reported to seem partly convergent and partly personalized.

The chain recombines TRBV11-3 with TRBJ2-2, with TRBD2 as a possible D gene (6 bases). The sequence was obtained from a woman aged 18-29 years in good health. Source material: CD8+ T cells sorted from blood. CDR3 residues: CASSPRDRTGELFF. The CDR3 nucleotides read TGTGCCAGCAGCCCGCGGGACCGTACCGGGGAGCTGTTTTTT.